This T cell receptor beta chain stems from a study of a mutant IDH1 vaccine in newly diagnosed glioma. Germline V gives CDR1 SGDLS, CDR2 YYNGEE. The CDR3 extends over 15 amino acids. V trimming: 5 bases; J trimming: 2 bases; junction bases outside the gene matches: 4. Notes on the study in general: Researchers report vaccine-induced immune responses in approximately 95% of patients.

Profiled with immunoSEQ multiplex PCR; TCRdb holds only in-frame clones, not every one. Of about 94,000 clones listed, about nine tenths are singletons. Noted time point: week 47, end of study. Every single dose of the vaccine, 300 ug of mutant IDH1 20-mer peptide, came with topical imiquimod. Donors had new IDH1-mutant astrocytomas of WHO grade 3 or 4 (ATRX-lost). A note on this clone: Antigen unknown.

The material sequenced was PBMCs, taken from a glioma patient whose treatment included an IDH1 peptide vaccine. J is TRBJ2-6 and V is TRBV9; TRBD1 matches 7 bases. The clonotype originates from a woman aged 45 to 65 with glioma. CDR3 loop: CASSKGAAGANVLTF. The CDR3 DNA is TGTGCCAGCAGTAAGGGGGCGGCTGGGGCCAACGTCCTGACTTTC.